The 12 T cell receptor beta chains reported below all come from one sample, sequenced in a study of T cells in Graves' hyperthyroidism and ophthalmopathy. The source material, RNA transcripts, was used to amplify TCR beta CDR3 regions. An initial round of RT-PCR targeting the TCR CDR3 relied on the HTBI primer set. TCRdb called the multiplex PCR reads again in MiXCR, with one record for every CDR3 protein. This table holds about 700,000 distinct CDR3 sequences, about 14% found once. Input material: blood. The receptors derive from a young woman with Graves' hyperthyroidism.

This clonotype was recorded many times. The chain carries TRBV30 and TRBJ2-7; TRBD2 might be the D (6 bases). Germline values: CDR1 GTSNPN, CDR2 SVGIG (reference sequence). The CDR3 spans 10 residues. The V and J ends lost 6 bases and 6 bases respectively, with 9 bases between them. The CDR3 reads CACRDSEQYF. CDR3 nucleotide sequence: TGTGCCTGCAGGGACTCCGAGCAGTACTTC.

This chain connects TRBV6-1 to TRBJ1-2, with D unresolved. Germline assignment: CDR1 MNHNS and CDR2 SASEGT. V lost 3 bases and J 8 bases, leaving 13 bases between the germline ends. This CDR3 has 13 residues. The CDR3: CASSEARTGGYTF. In nucleotides, the CDR3 is TGTGCCAGCAGTGAGGCGCGGACGGGCGGCTACACCTTC.

This clonotype is a singleton in its sample. The germline gene is not matched at one end of the junction; a read error may be the cause. This chain uses TRBV7-2 with TRBJ2-7, with no clear D. CDR1 is SGHTA, CDR2 FQGNSA, per germline. The CDR3 length is 12 residues. The CDR3 DNA reads TGTGTCAGCAGCCCGAACCTATACGAGCAGTACTTC. Encoded protein: CVSSPNLYEQYF.

Many counts were recorded for this clonotype. The V call is TRBV20-1, the J call TRBJ2-3; 14 bases are shared with TRBD2. Germline-derived CDR1 and CDR2 are DFQATT and SNEGSKA (reference sequence). The CDR3 consists of 17 residues. The J segment lost 3 bases and the V segment lost 1 base, leaving 6 bases of the junction unmatched. The DNA of the CDR3 is TGCAGTGCTAGAGGTGGGACTAGCGGGGGAGGAACAGATACGCAGTATTTT. Its translation: CSARGGTSGGGTDTQYF.

This clonotype occurred many times. The J gene is TRBJ2-1, the V gene TRBV12-3 or TRBV12-4; 7 bases agree with TRBD2. V lost 5 bases to trimming and J lost 15 bases; unmatched junction nucleotides: 16. The CDR3 contains 14 residues. The CDR3 region has the DNA TGTGCCAGCAGTGTCCCCGCTCTGGCGGGAGACTTGTTCTTC. This encodes CASSVPALAGDLFF.

There are many counts of this clonotype. This chain links TRBV3-1 with TRBJ1-1, with unresolved D. Trimming cost V 0 bases and J 8 bases, with 13 bases left between them. Germline V gives CDR1 LGHDT, CDR2 YNNKEL (reference sequence). The length of the CDR3 is 14 residues. CDR3 in DNA: TGTGCCAGCAGCCAAGAGGCGCCTGCCTCCGAAGCTTTCTTT. Translating it yields CASSQEAPASEAFF.

Ten or more counts support this clonotype. This chain joins TRBV20-1 and TRBJ2-3, with D perhaps matching TRBD2 (6 bases). The ends were cut back, 4 bases at V and 2 bases at J, with 16 bases in the middle. CDR1 DFQATT and CDR2 SNEGSKA come from the germline V gene (reference sequence). This CDR3 comprises 15 residues. The DNA for the CDR3 is TGCAGTGCTACCGGGACTCTTCAAAACACAGATACGCAGTATTTT. Residues: CSATGTLQNTDTQYF.

Only a few counts were recorded for this clonotype. The chain carries TRBV4-3 and TRBJ1-1; D gene unclear. Per the germline V gene, CDR1 is LGHNA and CDR2 is YSLEER. The CDR3 runs to 16 residues. V was pared by 3 bases and J by 0 bases, with 14 bases between. CDR3: CASSQHRGLLNTEAFF. The CDR3 DNA follows: TGCGCCAGCAGCCAGCACCGAGGACTCTTGAACACTGAAGCTTTCTTT.

The CDR3 region is CASNLGFGQPQHF. The CDR3 nucleotides read TGTGCCAGCAACCTTGGCTTTGGGCAGCCCCAGCATTTT. The chain has TRBV7-3 and TRBJ1-5, with D uncertain. Germline V gene data show CDR1 as SGHTA and CDR2 as FQGTGA. The CDR3 totals 13 residues. With 7 bases removed from V and 7 bases from J, the gap between germline ends came to 14 bases.

This clonotype was found a few times. The chain joins TRBV28 to TRBJ1-4; no reliable D call. The CDR3 runs to 14 residues. Germline V gene lookup returns CDR1 MDHEN and CDR2 SYDVKM. V lost 7 bases, J lost 0 bases, and 9 bases lay in between. CDR3 DNA sequence: TGTGCCAGCATGGGTGACACAACTAATGAAAAACTGTTTTTT. Residues: CASMGDTTNEKLFF.

The chain employs TRBV4-3 and TRBJ2-2; D remains unclear. V was shortened by 1 base and J by 4 bases, with 10 bases between the two germline ends. Germline-derived CDR1 and CDR2 are LGHNA and YSLEER. The CDR3 spans 15 residues. CDR3 loop: CASSQATRITGELFF. The CDR3 DNA is TGCGCCAGCAGCCAAGCGACTCGTATCACCGGGGAGCTGTTTTTT.

The sample holds a few counts of this clonotype. The J gene is TRBJ2-1, the V gene TRBV12-3 or TRBV12-4; 16 nucleotides match TRBD2. The CDR3 has 18 residues. The J segment lost 9 bases and the V segment lost 6 bases, leaving 14 bases of the junction unmatched. The CDR3 nucleotides read TGTGCCAGCAGCTCTCTACCGGGACTAGCGGGAGGGCTAAGTGAGCAGTTCTTC. Protein product: CASSSLPGLAGGLSEQFF.